The 18 T cell receptor beta chains reported below all come from one sample, sequenced in a study of beta chain features in type 1 diabetes. The entirety of the isolated RNA underwent reverse transcription, so expressed TCRB transcripts were sequenced. The data were produced by immunoSEQ multiplex PCR, yet TCRdb's version contains in-frame clones alone and is incomplete. This sample has approximately 170,000 clones, with 9% to 10% found just once. Source material: central memory CD4+ T cells from blood. All receptors come from a woman between 18 and 29 years old in good health.

This clone has only a few counts. This sequence joins TRBV14 and TRBJ2-2, with 10 bases identical to TRBD1. The CDR3 is 16 residues long. CDR1 is SGHDN and CDR2 is FVKESK in the germline V gene. The V gene end was trimmed by 4 bases and the J gene end by 4 bases; junction bases not matched to a gene: 6. The CDR3 is CASSPRQGAVTGELFF. The CDR3 coding sequence is TGTGCCAGCAGCCCTCGACAGGGGGCAGTCACCGGGGAGCTGTTTTTT.

This clone came up a few times. The rearrangement joins TRBV25-1 to TRBJ1-1, with TRBD1 as a possible D gene (6 bases). V was clipped by 7 bases and J by 6 bases, with 18 bases between them. Germline loops: CDR1 MGHDK, CDR2 SYGVNS. This CDR3 has 14 amino acids. The CDR3 protein is CASIPGAGGAEAFF. CDR3 in DNA: TGTGCCAGCATCCCAGGGGCAGGCGGCGCTGAAGCTTTCTTT.

This clone has more than one count but fewer than ten. The chain carries TRBV5-1 and TRBJ1-1; D remains ambiguous. Per the germline V gene, CDR1 is SGHRS and CDR2 is YFSETQ. There are 13 residues in the CDR3. V was clipped by 4 bases and J by 1 base, with 8 bases between them. The CDR3 nucleotides read TGCGCCAGCAGCCTATCAAAGAACACTGAAGCTTTCTTT. It encodes CASSLSKNTEAFF.

This clone was counted between two and nine times. V usage is TRBV5-6 and J usage is TRBJ1-2, with D hard to call. V was clipped by 2 bases and J by 4 bases, with 24 bases between them. Germline CDR1 is SGHDT and CDR2 is YYEEEE. This CDR3 comprises 18 residues. The CDR3 loop reads CASSLNPHAAGGSYGYTF. CDR3 DNA: TGTGCCAGCAGCTTAAATCCCCATGCTGCTGGAGGTAGCTATGGCTACACCTTC.

This clone was detected only a few times. The V and J genes are TRBV12-5 and TRBJ1-4; the D gene is possibly TRBD1 (6 bases). V lost 4 bases to trimming and J lost 5 bases, with 8 bases between them. The CDR3 has 13 residues. Germline V gene lookup returns CDR1 LGHNT and CDR2 FRNRAP. The CDR3 loop reads CASGSGQNEKLFF. CDR3 in DNA: TGTGCTAGTGGTTCCGGACAGAATGAAAAACTGTTTTTT.

CDR3 loop: CASSPPGGPSYEQYF. As DNA, the CDR3 is TGTGCCAGCAGCCCCCCCGGGGGACCCTCCTACGAGCAGTACTTC. This chain joins TRBV7-9 and TRBJ2-7, with D tentatively TRBD2 (6 bases). The CDR3 is made up of 15 amino acids. V shed 5 bases and J shed 0 bases, with 14 bases lying between them. Germline CDR1 reads SEHNR; CDR2 reads FQNEAQ (reference sequence).

The V gene is TRBV6-6, the J gene TRBJ1-2; 8 bases are a match to TRBD1. From germline, CDR1 is MNHNY and CDR2 SVGAGI (reference sequence). Trimming cost V 7 bases and J 3 bases; bases outside gene matches: 7. The CDR3 spans 14 residues. The CDR3 DNA is TGTGCCAGCACACCGGGACAGGTTTACTATGGCTACACCTTC. This encodes CASTPGQVYYGYTF.

This clone was seen more than once but under ten times. The rearrangement uses TRBV18 and TRBJ2-1; D might be TRBD1 (5 bases). V was pared by 3 bases and J by 6 bases, with 15 bases between. Germline V gives CDR1 KGHSH, CDR2 LQKENI. CDR3 length equals 15 residues. In DNA, the CDR3 is TGTGCCAGCTCACCGATGGCCGGCCAGGGCAATGAGCAGTTCTTC. This gives the protein CASSPMAGQGNEQFF.

This clone was seen a few times. The rearrangement joins TRBV30 to TRBJ2-5; 10 bases line up with TRBD2. V shed 4 bases and J 4 bases; nucleotides not matched to a gene: 9. The CDR3 length is 15 residues. Germline-derived CDR1 and CDR2 are GTSNPN and SVGIG (reference sequence). In DNA, the CDR3 is TGTGCCTGGAAGGCGCTAGCGGGAGTAGGAGAGACCCAGTACTTC. It yields the protein CAWKALAGVGETQYF.

The chain joins TRBV27 to TRBJ1-1; 9 bases fit TRBD1. CDR1 and CDR2 from the germline V gene are MNHEY and SMNVEV (reference sequence). The ends lost 6 bases at V and 10 bases at J; junction bases unmatched: 18. The CDR3 extends over 16 amino acids. CDR3 sequence: CASRRTPGTGTAAAFF. In DNA, the CDR3 is TGTGCCAGCAGACGAACTCCCGGGACAGGGACAGCGGCAGCTTTCTTT.

This clone was observed a handful of times. The chain is built from TRBV19 and TRBJ2-7; 11 nucleotides match TRBD2. From germline, CDR1 is LNHDA and CDR2 SQIVND (reference sequence). CDR3 length: 15 amino acids. J was trimmed by 4 bases and V by 3 bases; bases with no gene match: 5. CDR3 loop: CASSIQLAGEYEQYF. The CDR3, as DNA: TGTGCCAGTAGTATCCAACTAGCGGGAGAATACGAGCAGTACTTC. The full variable domain, rest sourced from reference TRBV19 and TRBJ2-7, is DGGITQSPKYLFRKEGQNVTLSCEQNLNHDAMYWYRQDPGQGLRLIYYSQIVNDFQKGDIAEGYSVSREKKESFPLTVTSAQKNPTAFYLCASSIQLAGEYEQYFGPGTRLTVT.

The sample holds a few counts of this clone. The chain links TRBV30 to TRBJ1-2, with 10 bases lining up with TRBD1. Germline-derived CDR1 and CDR2 are GTSNPN and SVGIG (reference sequence). This CDR3 is built from 14 residues. Trimming removed 7 bases from V and 8 bases from J; junction bases left unmatched: 13. The CDR3 protein is CASRSGGTGVGYTF. CDR3 coding DNA: TGTGCCTCACGTTCGGGAGGGACAGGGGTCGGCTACACCTTC.

The chain employs TRBV21-1 and TRBJ2-1; whether TRBD1, the table's D call, matches the DNA was not checked. TRBV21-1 is a recognized pseudogene. This CDR3 contains 14 residues. The CDR3 loop reads CASSLRGIGNEQFF. CDR3 sequence (DNA): TGTGCCAGCAGCTTAAGGGGAATAGGTAATGAGCAGTTCTTC.

As concerns this clone: The same CDR3 arises from other DNA sequences in this sample as well. The CDR3 protein is CASSLNRGQPQHF. In DNA form, the CDR3 reads TGCGCCAGCAGCTTGAACAGGGGGCAGCCCCAGCATTTT. The chain has TRBV5-1 and TRBJ1-5; TRBD1 matches 8 bases. With V trimmed by 1 base and J by 7 bases, 1 base remained unmatched. Germline lookup yields CDR1 SGHRS and CDR2 YFSETQ. The CDR3 extends over 13 amino acids.

The sample holds a few counts of this clone. The rearrangement links TRBV20-1 to TRBJ2-7, with D unclear. V was trimmed by 2 bases and J by 6 bases, leaving 8 bases between them. Germline-derived CDR1 and CDR2 are DFQATT and SNEGSKA (reference sequence). This CDR3 has 11 residues. CDR3 sequence (DNA): TGCAGTGCTAGAAGCGACTCCGAGCAGTACTTC. It specifies CSARSDSEQYF.

This clone appeared a few times. This chain uses TRBV19 with TRBJ2-3, with no clear D. The CDR3 consists of 15 residues. CDR1 LNHDA and CDR2 SQIVND come from the germline V gene (reference sequence). The V end was cut by 5 bases, the J end by 0 bases, with 12 bases between. The CDR3 DNA reads as TGTGCCAGTAGTTGGCAGGATACTAGCACAGATACGCAGTATTTT. This codes for CASSWQDTSTDTQYF.

The V and J genes are TRBV7-9 and TRBJ1-4; TRBD1 matches 8 bases. The V and J ends lost 5 bases and 8 bases, in that order; junction bases with no gene match: 10. Per germline, CDR1 SEHNR and CDR2 FQNEAQ (reference sequence). The CDR3 has 15 amino acids. This chain's CDR3 is CASSPGGAAGEKLFF. As DNA, the CDR3 is TGTGCCAGCAGCCCAGGGGGCGCCGCGGGGGAAAAACTGTTTTTT.

The chain links TRBV29-1 to TRBJ1-2, with D possibly matching TRBD1 (6 bases). V was pared by 4 bases and J by 6 bases, with 12 bases between. CDR1 and CDR2 (germline): SQVTM, ANQGSEA. The CDR3 length is 12 residues. Here the CDR3 reads CSVVTGTHGYTF. The CDR3 coding sequence is TGCAGCGTTGTAACAGGGACCCATGGCTACACCTTC.